The T cell receptor (beta chain) under discussion was sequenced for a study of a mutant IDH1 vaccine in newly diagnosed glioma. About the study: Patients received vaccination from 4-6 weeks after radiotherapy alone, or with temozolomide cycles. It was radiotherapy, temozolomide, or both that patients received previously, with most receiving both. Visit V13 took place at week 47, and visit V12 happened at week 35.

As to time point: week 47, end of study. Each vaccine dose was 300 ug of mutant IDH1 20-mer peptide, with topical imiquimod. From germline, CDR1 is KGHSH and CDR2 LQKENI. V was pared by 2 bases and J by 4 bases, with 3 bases between. The CDR3 runs to 11 residues. On this clone: Its antigen is unidentified. Distinct nucleotide sequences in the sample also encode this CDR3.

General study results and limits: Immune responses induced by the vaccine were seen in 93.3% of patients, spanning multiple MHC alleles.

Only in-frame clones appear in the TCRdb table, and some are missing; sequencing was by immunoSEQ multiplex PCR. The profile covers over 80,000 clones, with roughly four fifths appearing a single time and 4% to 5.5% taken by the ten largest. This chain connects TRBV18 to TRBJ2-7; no definite D call. Material: PBMCs, obtained from a glioma patient whose treatment included an IDH1 peptide vaccine. This sequence was found in a man aged 35-49 years with glioma. The CDR3: CASSPGYEQYF. DNA of the CDR3: TGTGCCAGCTCACCAGGGTACGAGCAGTACTTC. Using reference TRBV18 and TRBJ2-7 for the parts outside the CDR3, the full variable domain is NAGVMQNPRHLVRRRGQEARLRCSPMKGHSHVYWYRQLPEEGLKFMVYLQKENIIDESGMPKERFSAEFPKEGPSILRIQQVVRGDSAAYFCASSPGYEQYFGPGTRLTVT.